The rows below give T cell receptor beta chains drawn from one sample of a study of T cell responses to AZD1222 COVID-19 vaccine. Sequencing used immunoSEQ multiplex PCR; TCRdb keeps in-frame clones, though not all of them. The sample records under 80,000 clones, roughly 80% being singletons. The sample here was peripheral blood, taken on day 0 of AZD1222 vaccination. The receptors were gathered from an adult in good health. The CDR3 runs from the conserved cysteine through the conserved F or W. Fields, in order: CDR3 length, clone size, J gene, D gene, V gene, CDR3 protein. The D gene is left open where the match is weak. Not all rows give a size; the values are once, few, many and, for expanded clones, a class.

14,NA,TRBJ1-2,NA,TRBV5-6,CASSQEDRLYGYTF
12,NA,TRBJ1-2,NA,TRBV5-1,CASGPGDYGYTF
15,once,TRBJ1-1,NA,TRBV7-8,CASSLASSGRTEAFF
16,NA,TRBJ1-3,NA,TRBV5-5,CASSFASSQVWDTIYF
16,once,TRBJ1-2,NA,TRBV6-6,CASQKDAANLGAGYTF
13,NA,TRBJ1-1,NA,TRBV30,CAWSPLFGTEAFF
15,NA,TRBJ2-5,NA,TRBV15,CATSRDWAVVETQYF
13,NA,TRBJ2-7,NA,TRBV7-8,CASSTQQGYEQYF
11,NA,TRBJ2-7,NA,TRBV30,CAWDVKDEQYF
15,NA,TRBJ1-6,NA,TRBV6-5,CASRLTPGLGSPLHF
16,NA,TRBJ2-1,NA,TRBV19,CASSRVGRSSYNEQFF
16,once,TRBJ2-5,TRBD2,TRBV3-1/TRBV3-2,CASSHHRLAGAETQYF
16,NA,TRBJ1-6,NA,TRBV6-1,CASSESLGFYNSPLHF
14,few,TRBJ1-2,TRBD1,TRBV19,CASSSRQGAAGYTF
12,NA,TRBJ1-1,NA,TRBV29-1,CSVVFGNTEAFF
16,NA,TRBJ2-7,NA,TRBV4-1,CASSQEAIVGAYEQYF
15,NA,TRBJ1-6,NA,TRBV6-6,CASRPQDSYNSPLHF
16,NA,TRBJ2-2,TRBD1,TRBV25-1,CASSEWDRGYTGELFF
14,NA,TRBJ1-4,NA,TRBV15,CATSRGDFNEKLFF
16,NA,TRBJ1-4,NA,TRBV6-2/TRBV6-3,CASSYGLAATNEKLFF
17,NA,TRBJ1-3,NA,TRBV13,CASSRPGARLSGNTIYF
16,NA,TRBJ2-7,TRBD2,TRBV4-2,CASSQAGLASSYEQYF
14,NA,TRBJ2-1,NA,TRBV9,CASSVGTRAPEQFF
11,NA,TRBJ2-3,NA,TRBV19,CASSERYTQYF
15,NA,TRBJ2-7,NA,TRBV5-1,CASSLEGSFSYEQYF
13,NA,TRBJ1-3,NA,TRBV12-3/TRBV12-4,CASTWVRANTIYF